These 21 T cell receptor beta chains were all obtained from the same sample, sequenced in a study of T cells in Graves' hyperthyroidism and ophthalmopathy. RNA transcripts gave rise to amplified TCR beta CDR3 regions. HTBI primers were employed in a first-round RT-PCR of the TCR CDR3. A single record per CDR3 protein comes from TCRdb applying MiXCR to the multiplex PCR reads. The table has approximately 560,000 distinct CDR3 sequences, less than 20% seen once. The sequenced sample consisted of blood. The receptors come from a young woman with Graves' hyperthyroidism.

This CDR3 reads CASSPLPRQAPNYGYTF. The CDR3 coding sequence is TGTGCCAGCTCACCACTACCTCGACAGGCCCCTAACTATGGCTACACCTTC. The chain recombines TRBV18 with TRBJ1-2, with D perhaps TRBD1 (6 bases). The CDR3 runs to 17 residues. Deletions cut 1 base from V and 0 bases from J, with 15 bases between. Germline CDR1 and CDR2: KGHSH and LQKENI.

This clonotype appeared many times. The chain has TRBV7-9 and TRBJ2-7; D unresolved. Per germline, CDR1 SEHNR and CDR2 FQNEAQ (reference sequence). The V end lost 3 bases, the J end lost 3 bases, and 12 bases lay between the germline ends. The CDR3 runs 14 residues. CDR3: CASSFGGVGYEQYF. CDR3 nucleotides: TGTGCCAGCAGCTTCGGCGGAGTAGGCTACGAGCAGTACTTC.

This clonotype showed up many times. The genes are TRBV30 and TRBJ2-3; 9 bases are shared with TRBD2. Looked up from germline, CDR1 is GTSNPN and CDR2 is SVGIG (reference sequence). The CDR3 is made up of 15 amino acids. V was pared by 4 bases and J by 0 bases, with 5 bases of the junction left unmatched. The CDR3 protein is CAWTRTSGSTDTQYF. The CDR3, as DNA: TGTGCCTGGACTCGTACTAGCGGGAGCACAGATACGCAGTATTTT.

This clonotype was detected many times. The CDR3 sequence is CASSTYTEDTEAFF. Written as DNA, the CDR3 is TGTGCCAGCTCCACATATACGGAGGACACTGAAGCTTTCTTT. The genes are TRBV18 and TRBJ1-1; D is ambiguous. V lost 6 bases and J 3 bases, leaving 14 bases between the germline ends. The CDR3 length is 14 residues. The germline CDR1 and CDR2 sequences are KGHSH and LQKENI.

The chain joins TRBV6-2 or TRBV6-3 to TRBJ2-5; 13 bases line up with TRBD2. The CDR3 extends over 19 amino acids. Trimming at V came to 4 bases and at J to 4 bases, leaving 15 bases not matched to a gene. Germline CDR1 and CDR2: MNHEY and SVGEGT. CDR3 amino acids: CASSSLRTSGGINGETQYF. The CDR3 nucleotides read TGTGCCAGCAGTTCTCTAAGGACTAGCGGGGGAATAAATGGAGAGACCCAGTACTTC.

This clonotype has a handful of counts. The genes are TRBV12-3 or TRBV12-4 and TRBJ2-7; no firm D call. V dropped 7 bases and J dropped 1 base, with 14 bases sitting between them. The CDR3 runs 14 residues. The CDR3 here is CASTLGTISYEQYF. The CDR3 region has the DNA TGTGCCAGCACATTAGGAACTATTTCCTACGAGCAGTACTTC.

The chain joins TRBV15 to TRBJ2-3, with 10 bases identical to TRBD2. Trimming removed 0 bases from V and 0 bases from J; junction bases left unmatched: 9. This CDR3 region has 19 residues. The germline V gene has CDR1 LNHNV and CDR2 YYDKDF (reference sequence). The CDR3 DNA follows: TGTGCCACCAGCAGAGATAGCCCCCTGACTAGCGGGAGCACAGATACGCAGTATTTT. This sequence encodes CATSRDSPLTSGSTDTQYF. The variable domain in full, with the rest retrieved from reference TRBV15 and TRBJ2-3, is DAMVIQNPRYQVTQFGKPVTLSCSQTLNHNVMYWYQQKSSQAPKLLFHYYDKDFNNEADTPDNFQSRRPNTSFCFLDIRSPGLGDTAMYLCATSRDSPLTSGSTDTQYFGPGTRLTVL.

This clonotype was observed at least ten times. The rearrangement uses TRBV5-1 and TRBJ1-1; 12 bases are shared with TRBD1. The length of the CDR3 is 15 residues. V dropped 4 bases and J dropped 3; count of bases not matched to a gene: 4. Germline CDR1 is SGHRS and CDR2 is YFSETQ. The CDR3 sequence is CASSVGTGGYTEAFF. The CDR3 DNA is TGCGCCAGCAGCGTGGGGACAGGGGGCTACACTGAAGCTTTCTTT.

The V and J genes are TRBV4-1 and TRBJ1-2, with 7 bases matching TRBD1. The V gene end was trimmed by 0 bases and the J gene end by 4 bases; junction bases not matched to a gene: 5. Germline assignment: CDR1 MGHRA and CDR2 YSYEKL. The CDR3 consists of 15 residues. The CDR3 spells CASSQEGDRFYGYTF. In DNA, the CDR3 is TGCGCCAGCAGCCAAGAGGGGGACAGATTCTATGGCTACACCTTC.

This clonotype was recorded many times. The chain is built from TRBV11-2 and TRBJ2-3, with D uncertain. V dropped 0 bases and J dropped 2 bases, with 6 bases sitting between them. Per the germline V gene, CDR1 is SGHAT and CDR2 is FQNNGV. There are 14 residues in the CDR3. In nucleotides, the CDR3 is TGTGCCAGCAGCTTAGATCCGGCCACAGATACGCAGTATTTT. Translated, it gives CASSLDPATDTQYF.

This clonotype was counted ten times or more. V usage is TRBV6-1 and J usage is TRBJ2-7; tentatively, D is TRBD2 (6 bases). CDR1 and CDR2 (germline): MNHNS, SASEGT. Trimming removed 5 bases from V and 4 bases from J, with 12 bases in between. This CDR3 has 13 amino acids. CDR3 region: CASSYAGTYEQYF. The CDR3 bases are TGTGCCAGCAGTTACGCGGGGACTTACGAGCAGTACTTC.

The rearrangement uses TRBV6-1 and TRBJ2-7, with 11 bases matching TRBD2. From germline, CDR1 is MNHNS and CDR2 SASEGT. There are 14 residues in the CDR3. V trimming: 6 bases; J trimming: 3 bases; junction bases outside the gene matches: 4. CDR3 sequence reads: CASRLAGEFYEQYF. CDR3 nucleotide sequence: TGTGCCAGCAGACTAGCGGGAGAGTTCTACGAGCAGTACTTC.

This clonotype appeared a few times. CDR3 sequence reads: CASSPTLQGWDTEAFF. Here the CDR3 DNA reads TGTGCCAGCAGCCCAACCCTCCAGGGGTGGGACACTGAAGCTTTCTTT. This rearrangement joins TRBV6-1 to TRBJ1-1; a weak D match, TRBD1 (6 bases). This CDR3 is 16 amino acids long. CDR1 and CDR2 (germline): MNHNS, SASEGT. V gave up 6 bases and J gave up 3 bases, with 20 bases separating them.

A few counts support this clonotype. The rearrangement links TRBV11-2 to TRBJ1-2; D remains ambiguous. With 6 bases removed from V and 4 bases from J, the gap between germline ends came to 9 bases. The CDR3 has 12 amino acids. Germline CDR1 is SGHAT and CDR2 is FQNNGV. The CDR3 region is CASRERGYGYTF. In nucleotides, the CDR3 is TGTGCCAGCAGGGAAAGAGGCTATGGCTACACCTTC.

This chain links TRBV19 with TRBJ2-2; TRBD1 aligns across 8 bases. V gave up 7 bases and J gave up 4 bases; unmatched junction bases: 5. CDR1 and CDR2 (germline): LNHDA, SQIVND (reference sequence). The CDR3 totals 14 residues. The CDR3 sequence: CASTQTGVTGELFF. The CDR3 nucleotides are TGTGCCAGTACCCAGACAGGGGTCACCGGGGAGCTGTTTTTT.

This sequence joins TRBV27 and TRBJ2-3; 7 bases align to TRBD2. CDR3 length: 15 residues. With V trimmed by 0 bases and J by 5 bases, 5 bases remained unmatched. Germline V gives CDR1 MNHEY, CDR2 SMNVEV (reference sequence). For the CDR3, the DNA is TGTGCCAGCAGTTTATCTGCAGGGAGGGTAGATACGCAGTATTTT. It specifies CASSLSAGRVDTQYF.

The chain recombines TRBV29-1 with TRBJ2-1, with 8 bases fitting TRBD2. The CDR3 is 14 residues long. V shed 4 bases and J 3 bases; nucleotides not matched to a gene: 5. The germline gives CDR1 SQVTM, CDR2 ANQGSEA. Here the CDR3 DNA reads TGCAGCGTTGGGGAACTAGCGGACTACAATGAGCAGTTCTTC. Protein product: CSVGELADYNEQFF.

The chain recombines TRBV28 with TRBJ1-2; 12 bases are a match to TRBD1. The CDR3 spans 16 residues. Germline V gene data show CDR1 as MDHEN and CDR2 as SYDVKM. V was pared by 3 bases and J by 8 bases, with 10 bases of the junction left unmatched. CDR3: CASSFANRDRGRGYTF. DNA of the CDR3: TGTGCCAGCAGTTTCGCCAACCGGGACAGGGGGCGAGGCTACACCTTC.

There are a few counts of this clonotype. The CDR3 loop reads CASSRPQTSGTYTDTQYF. DNA of the CDR3: TGTGCCAGTAGTCGGCCTCAGACTAGCGGGACCTACACAGATACGCAGTATTTT. This chain connects TRBV19 to TRBJ2-3; 11 nucleotides agree with TRBD2. V trimming: 5 bases; J trimming: 2 bases; junction bases outside the gene matches: 12. This CDR3 contains 18 residues. The germline V gene has CDR1 LNHDA and CDR2 SQIVND (reference sequence).

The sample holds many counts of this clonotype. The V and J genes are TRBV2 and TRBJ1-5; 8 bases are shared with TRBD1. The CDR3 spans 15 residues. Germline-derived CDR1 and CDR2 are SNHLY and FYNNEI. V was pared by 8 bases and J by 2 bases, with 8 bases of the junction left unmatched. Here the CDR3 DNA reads TGTGCCAGCCGACGCAGGGGGCCGGGCAATCAGCCCCAGCATTTT. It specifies CASRRRGPGNQPQHF.

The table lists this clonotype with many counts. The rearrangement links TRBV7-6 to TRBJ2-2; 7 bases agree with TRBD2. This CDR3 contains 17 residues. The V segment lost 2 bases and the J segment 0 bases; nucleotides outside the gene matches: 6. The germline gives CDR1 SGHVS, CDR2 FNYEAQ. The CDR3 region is CASSLREGAPNTGELFF. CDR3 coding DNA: TGTGCCAGCAGCTTAAGGGAGGGCGCCCCGAACACCGGGGAGCTGTTTTTT.